This T cell receptor beta chain was documented in a study of long-term antiretroviral therapy in people with HIV. Study-level results: ART preceded a rise in diversity that nonetheless stayed lower than in transplant donor controls.

The samples, holding about 0.95-11 million cryopreserved PBMC, were thawed before DNA extraction was carried out. Details on this clone: Its antigen remains unknown.

The CDR3 runs 14 residues. Germline CDR1 and CDR2: SGHRS and YFSETQ. V shed 4 bases and J 13 bases; nucleotides not matched to a gene: 11. Researchers report immunoSEQ v3.0 was run at survey level. The table came from immunoSEQ multiplex PCR; TCRdb's copy has only in-frame clones and leaves some out. Among 9,000 to 10,000 clones listed, about 81% were seen once. Sequencing used unsorted PBMCs, obtained 0.7 years after starting antiretroviral therapy. The TCR sequence derives from a man aged 40-49 years with HIV. This chain connects TRBV5-1 to TRBJ2-1, with TRBD2 identical over 10 bases. CDR3 DNA sequence: TGCGCCAGCAGCCCCGTAGCGGGAGGTTTGGGACAGTTCTTC. This gives the protein CASSPVAGGLGQFF.